This entry is about one TCR beta chain. Its specificity is not known. Measured with immunoSEQ multiplex PCR; TCRdb has only the in-frame clones, and not every one. The data hold roughly 400,000 clones, with 90% observed a single time. Germline CDR1 is SEHNR and CDR2 is FQNEAQ (reference sequence). CDR3 length: 15 residues. With 5 bases clipped from V and 2 bases from J, the junction kept 9 bases outside the gene matches. The treatment was: roughly 18 received Ad26.COV2.S at low or high dose, single or two shots; a few received placebo; per-sample allocation not given. Each sample was drawn 63 days after the first injection (of vaccine or placebo). A Boston adult aged 18-55 years was the donor. This sample stems from a study of Ad26.COV2.S vaccination and SARS-CoV-2 variants. Study overall: Trial arm assignment for the donor was COV1001 Ad26.COV2.S. Participants got Ad26.COV2.S intramuscularly, once or twice 56 days apart.

Study-level findings and limits: Responses of T cells in total may have been underestimated by the TCR breadth and depth analyses.

The source material was peripheral blood, sampled in a trial of Ad26.COV2.S vaccine versus placebo. The TCR sequence derives from a person aged 18-65 years who received the Ad26.COV2.S COVID-19 vaccine or a placebo. The chain is built from TRBV7-9 and TRBJ2-7, with TRBD1 matching over 7 bases. The DNA of the CDR3 is TGTGCCAGCAGCCAACAGGGGTCCCGGCCCTACGAGCAGTACTTC. This codes for CASSQQGSRPYEQYF.